These 5 T cell receptor beta chains were sequenced from one sample in a study of cytomegalovirus exposure and HLA in healthy donors. Vbeta (60) and Jbeta (13) primers were used in the PCR. Some clones are missing from TCRdb's copy, which holds only in-frame ones; the method was immunoSEQ multiplex PCR. Here the sample spans about 130,000 clones, 83% being singletons. The sample taken for sequencing was PBMCs. Receptor source: a woman between 40 and 55 years old in good health and CMV-seropositive.

The chain employs TRBV7-2 and TRBJ2-3; no reliable D call. Trimming removed 3 bases from V and 6 bases from J, with 7 bases in between. Germline V gene lookup returns CDR1 SGHTA and CDR2 FQGNSA. The CDR3 contains 12 residues. Written as DNA, the CDR3 is TGTGCCAGCAGCTTCCCGTCGGATACGCAGTATTTT. Translated: CASSFPSDTQYF.

This chain links TRBV7-3 with TRBJ2-3; TRBD2 aligns across 10 bases. From germline, CDR1 is SGHTA and CDR2 FQGTGA. The CDR3 contains 14 residues. The V segment lost 5 bases and the J segment 6 bases; nucleotides outside the gene matches: 5. The CDR3 loop is CASSPGLAWDTQYF. DNA for the CDR3: TGTGCCAGCAGCCCGGGACTAGCGTGGGATACGCAGTATTTT.

The V and J genes are TRBV13 and TRBJ2-3, with a possible D match to TRBD2 (6 bases). The V gene's germline CDR1 is PRHDT and CDR2 FYEKMQ (reference sequence). The CDR3 runs to 17 residues. Trimming removed 1 base from V and 7 bases from J, with 21 bases in between. CDR3 nucleotide sequence: TGTGCCAGCAGCTTAGAATCGGAGCGGGCCCTGGGAAATACGCAGTATTTT. It encodes CASSLESERALGNTQYF.

This sequence joins TRBV5-1 and TRBJ2-7; TRBD1 agrees at 9 bases. CDR1 and CDR2 (germline): SGHRS, YFSETQ. Trimming cost V 1 base and J 2 bases; bases outside gene matches: 4. The length of the CDR3 is 15 residues. The CDR3 DNA reads TGCGCCAGCAGCTTGATGGGACAGGGAACCTACGAGCAGTACTTC. This codes for CASSLMGQGTYEQYF.

CDR3 amino acids: CASSWTGKSNQPQHF. CDR3 nucleotide sequence: TGCGCCAGCAGCTGGACAGGGAAAAGCAATCAGCCCCAGCATTTT. The rearrangement joins TRBV5-1 to TRBJ1-5; 8 bases match TRBD1. The V gene's germline CDR1 is SGHRS and CDR2 YFSETQ. V lost 3 bases and J lost 1; bases outside the gene matches: 3. CDR3 length: 15 amino acids.